This T cell receptor beta chain was recorded in a study of T cells and Merkel cell carcinoma outcomes (dated by TCRdb to between 2020 and 2021). Broadly, across the study: The study looked at whether the tumor T-cell repertoire and T-cell density could predict clinical outcome in patients with Merkel cell carcinoma.

V and J lose 2 bases and 3 bases, and a span of 11 bases separates them. According to the germline V gene, CDR1 reads WSHSY and CDR2 reads SAAADI. Spanning cysteine to phenylalanine, the CDR3 consists of 15 amino acids. Only CDR3 DNA is held: 45 bases, read in frame from base 1. Samples came from patients with Merkel cell carcinoma. The study at large found these results: According to the report, clinical outcomes in Merkel cell carcinoma patients could be predicted using T-cell density together with features of the T-cell repertoire.

On this clone itself: This receptor's antigen is unknown. Nothing much larger sits one base from this clone, and base qualities are not available.

Libraries came from the immunoSEQ multiplex PCR assay. TCRdb retrieved this table from immuneACCESS and kept in-frame rearrangements only. Not all clones are present; in checked studies, unresolved V genes account for under half, and no reason is known for the remainder. The sample records roughly 1,900 clones, 93% of which are singletons. The ten top clones hold roughly 1.5% of the sample. The sequenced sample was tumor tissue from Merkel cell carcinoma. The chain uses TRBV10-2 and TRBJ1-5; the D gene is not confidently resolved. The origin of this receptor is a human donor with Merkel cell carcinoma. Read as DNA, the sequence is TGCGCCAGCAGTGAGCCTGACGGCTACAATCAGCCCCAGCATTTT. Protein translation: CASSEPDGYNQPQHF.